The sequence of this T cell receptor beta chain was determined in a study of blood T cell repertoires in COVID-19. Per the original data handling: Amplification of reference gene primers was used by the study to estimate nucleated cell counts. The protocol was immunoSEQ multiplex PCR, while the TCRdb copy is restricted to in-frame clones and leaves out a portion. The D gene and trimming were derived from the DNA, and the V and J assignments and clone size from that table. The table shows some 96,000 clones, with approximately 90% occurring only once. Trimming removed 4 bases from V and 3 bases from J; junction bases left unmatched: 7. This CDR3 has 15 residues. Germline CDR1 and CDR2: SEHNR and FQNEAQ (reference sequence).

The chain uses TRBV7-9 and TRBJ1-1; TRBD1 matches 8 bases. Material: peripheral blood. This receptor was identified in a man between 60 and 75 years old with acute or convalescent COVID-19. The CDR3 bases are TGTGCCAGCAGCTACGCGGCAGGGGGCTACACTGAAGCTTTCTTT. Translation: CASSYAAGGYTEAFF.